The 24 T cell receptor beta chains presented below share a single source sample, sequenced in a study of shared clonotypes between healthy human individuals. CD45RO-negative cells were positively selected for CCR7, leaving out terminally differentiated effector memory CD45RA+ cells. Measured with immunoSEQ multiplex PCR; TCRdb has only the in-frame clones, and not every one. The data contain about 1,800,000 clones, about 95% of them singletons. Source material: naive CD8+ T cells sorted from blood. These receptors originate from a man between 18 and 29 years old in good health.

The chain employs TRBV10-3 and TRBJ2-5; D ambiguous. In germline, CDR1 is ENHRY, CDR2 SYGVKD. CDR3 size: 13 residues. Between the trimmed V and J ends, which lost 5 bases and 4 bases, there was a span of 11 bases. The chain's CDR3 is CAISSPGSETQYF. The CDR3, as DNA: TGTGCCATCAGTTCCCCCGGATCAGAGACCCAGTACTTC.

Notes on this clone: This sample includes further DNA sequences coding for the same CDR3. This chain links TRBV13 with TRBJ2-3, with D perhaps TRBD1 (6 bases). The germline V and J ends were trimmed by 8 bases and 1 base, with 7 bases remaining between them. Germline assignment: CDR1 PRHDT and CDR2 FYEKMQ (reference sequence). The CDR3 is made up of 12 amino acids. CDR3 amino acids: CASAGGTDTQYF. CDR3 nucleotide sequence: TGTGCCAGCGCAGGGGGCACAGATACGCAGTATTTT.

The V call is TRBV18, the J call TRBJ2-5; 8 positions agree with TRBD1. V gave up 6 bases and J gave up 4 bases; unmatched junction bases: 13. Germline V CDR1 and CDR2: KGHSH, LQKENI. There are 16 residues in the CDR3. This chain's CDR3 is CASSTDRVGVGETQYF. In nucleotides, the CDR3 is TGTGCCAGCTCGACGGACAGGGTAGGGGTCGGAGAGACCCAGTACTTC.

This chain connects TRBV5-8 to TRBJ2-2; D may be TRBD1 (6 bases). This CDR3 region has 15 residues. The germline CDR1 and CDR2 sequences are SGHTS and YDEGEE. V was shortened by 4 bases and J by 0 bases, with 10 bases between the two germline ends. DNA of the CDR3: TGTGCCAGCAGCCCAGACAGGCCGAACACCGGGGAGCTGTTTTTT. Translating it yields CASSPDRPNTGELFF.

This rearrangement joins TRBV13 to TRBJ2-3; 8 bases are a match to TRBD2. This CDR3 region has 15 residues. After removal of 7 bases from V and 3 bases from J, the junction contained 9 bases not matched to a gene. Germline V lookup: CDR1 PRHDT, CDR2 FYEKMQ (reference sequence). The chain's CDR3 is CASTPGGRWTDTQYF. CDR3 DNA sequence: TGTGCCAGCACCCCCGGCGGGAGGTGGACAGATACGCAGTATTTT.

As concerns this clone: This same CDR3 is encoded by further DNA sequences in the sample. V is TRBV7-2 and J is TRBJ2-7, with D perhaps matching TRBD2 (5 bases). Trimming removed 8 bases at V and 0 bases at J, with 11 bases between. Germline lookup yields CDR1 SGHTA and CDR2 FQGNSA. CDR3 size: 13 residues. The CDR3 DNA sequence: TGTGCCAGCGGAGGCGCCAGCTCCTACGAGCAGTACTTC. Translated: CASGGASSYEQYF.

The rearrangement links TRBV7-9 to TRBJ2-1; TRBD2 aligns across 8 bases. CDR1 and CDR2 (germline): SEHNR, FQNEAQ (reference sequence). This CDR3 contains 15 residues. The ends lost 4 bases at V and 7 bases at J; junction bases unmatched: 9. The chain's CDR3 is CASSSERELQNEQFF. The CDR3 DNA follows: TGTGCCAGCAGCTCCGAGCGGGAGCTCCAGAATGAGCAGTTCTTC.

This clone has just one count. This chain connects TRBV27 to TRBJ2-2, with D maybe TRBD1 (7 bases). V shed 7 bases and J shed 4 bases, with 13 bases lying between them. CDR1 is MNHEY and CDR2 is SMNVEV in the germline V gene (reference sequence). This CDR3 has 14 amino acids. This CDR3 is CASTGGSFTGELFF. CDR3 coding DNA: TGTGCCAGCACAGGGGGGAGCTTCACCGGGGAGCTGTTTTTT.

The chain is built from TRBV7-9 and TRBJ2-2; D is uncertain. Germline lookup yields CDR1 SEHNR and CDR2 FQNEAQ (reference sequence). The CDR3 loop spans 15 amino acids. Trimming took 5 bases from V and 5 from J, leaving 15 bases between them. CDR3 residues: CASSRLGAETGELFF. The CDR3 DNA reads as TGTGCCAGCAGCCGGTTAGGAGCAGAAACCGGGGAGCTGTTTTTT.

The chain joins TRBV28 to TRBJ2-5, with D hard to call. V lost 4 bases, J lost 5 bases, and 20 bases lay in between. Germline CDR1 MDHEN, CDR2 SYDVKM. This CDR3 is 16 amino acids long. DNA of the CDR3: TGTGCCAGCAGTTCTCCAGACGACTTAGAGATGGAGACCCAGTACTTC. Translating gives CASSSPDDLEMETQYF. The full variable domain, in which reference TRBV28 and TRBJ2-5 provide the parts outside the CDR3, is DVKVTQSSRYLVKRTGEKVFLECVQDMDHENMFWYRQDPGLGLRLIYFSYDVKMKEKGDIPEGYSVSREKKERFSLILESASTNQTSMYLCASSSPDDLEMETQYFGPGTRLLVL.

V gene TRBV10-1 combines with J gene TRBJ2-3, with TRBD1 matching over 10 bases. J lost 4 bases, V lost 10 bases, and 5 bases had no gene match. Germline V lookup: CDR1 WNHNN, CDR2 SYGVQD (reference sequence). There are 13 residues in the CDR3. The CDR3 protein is CATSDRGADTQYF. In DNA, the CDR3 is TGCGCCACCTCGGACAGGGGGGCAGATACGCAGTATTTT.

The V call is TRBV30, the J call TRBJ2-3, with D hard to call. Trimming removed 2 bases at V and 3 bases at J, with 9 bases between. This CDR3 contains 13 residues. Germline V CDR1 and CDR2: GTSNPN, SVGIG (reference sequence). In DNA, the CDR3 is TGTGCCTGGAGTTCGTTGGGGACAGATACGCAGTATTTT. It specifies CAWSSLGTDTQYF.

The CDR3 DNA follows: TGCGCCAGCAGCTTGGTTGGCCGAAGCACAGATACGCAGTATTTT. As protein: CASSLVGRSTDTQYF. V gene TRBV5-1 combines with J gene TRBJ2-3; D not resolved. Trimming left V 0 bases short and J 0 bases short, with 8 bases between. Per the germline V gene, CDR1 is SGHRS and CDR2 is YFSETQ. The CDR3 spans 15 residues.

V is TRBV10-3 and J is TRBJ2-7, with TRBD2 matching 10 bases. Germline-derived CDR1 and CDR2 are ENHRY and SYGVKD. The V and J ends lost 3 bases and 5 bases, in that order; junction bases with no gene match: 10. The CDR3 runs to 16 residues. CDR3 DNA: TGTGCCATCAGTGACCCCGGGCTAGCGGGGGTAAACGAGCAGTACTTC. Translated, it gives CAISDPGLAGVNEQYF.

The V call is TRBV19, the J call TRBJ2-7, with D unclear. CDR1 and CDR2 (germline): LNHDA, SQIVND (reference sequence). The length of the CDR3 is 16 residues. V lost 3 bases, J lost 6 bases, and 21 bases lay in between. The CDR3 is CASSMDLRVRIGEQYF. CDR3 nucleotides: TGTGCCAGTAGTATGGACCTTAGGGTCAGAATTGGCGAGCAGTACTTC.

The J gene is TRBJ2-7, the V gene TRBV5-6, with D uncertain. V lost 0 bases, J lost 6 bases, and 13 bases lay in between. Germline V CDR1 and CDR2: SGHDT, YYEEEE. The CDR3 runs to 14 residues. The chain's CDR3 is CASSLGMTWAEQYF. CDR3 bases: TGTGCCAGCAGCTTGGGGATGACCTGGGCCGAGCAGTACTTC.

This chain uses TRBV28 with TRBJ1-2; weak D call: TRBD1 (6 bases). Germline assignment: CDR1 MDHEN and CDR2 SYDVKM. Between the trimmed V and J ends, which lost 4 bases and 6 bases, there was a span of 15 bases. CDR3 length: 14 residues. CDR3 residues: CASSSGHVRHGYTF. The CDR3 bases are TGTGCCAGCAGTTCGGGACATGTTCGTCATGGCTACACCTTC.

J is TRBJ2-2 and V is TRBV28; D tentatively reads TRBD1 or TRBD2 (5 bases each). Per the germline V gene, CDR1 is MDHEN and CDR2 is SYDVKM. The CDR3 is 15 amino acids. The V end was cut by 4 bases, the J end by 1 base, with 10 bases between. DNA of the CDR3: TGTGCCAGCAGTTGGGACCTTTTGAACACCGGGGAGCTGTTTTTT. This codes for CASSWDLLNTGELFF.

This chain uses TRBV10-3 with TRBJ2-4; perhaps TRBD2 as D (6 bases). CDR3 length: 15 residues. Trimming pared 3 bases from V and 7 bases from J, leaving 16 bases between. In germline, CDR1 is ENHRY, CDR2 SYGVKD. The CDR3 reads CAISERLVERNIQYF. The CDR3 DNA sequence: TGTGCCATCAGTGAAAGACTAGTGGAGCGGAACATTCAGTACTTC.

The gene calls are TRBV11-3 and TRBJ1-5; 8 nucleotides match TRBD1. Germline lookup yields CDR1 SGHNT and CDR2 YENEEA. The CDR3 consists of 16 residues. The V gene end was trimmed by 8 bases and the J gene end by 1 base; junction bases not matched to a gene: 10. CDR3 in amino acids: CASWDKTGGSNQPQHF. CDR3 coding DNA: TGTGCCAGCTGGGACAAAACAGGGGGAAGCAATCAGCCCCAGCATTTT.

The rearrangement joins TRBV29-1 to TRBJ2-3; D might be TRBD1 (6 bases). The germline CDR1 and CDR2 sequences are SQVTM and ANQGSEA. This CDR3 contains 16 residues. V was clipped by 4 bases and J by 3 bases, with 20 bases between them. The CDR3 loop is CSVGNSRGHGTDTQYF. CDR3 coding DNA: TGCAGCGTTGGGAATTCCAGGGGTCACGGGACAGATACGCAGTATTTT.

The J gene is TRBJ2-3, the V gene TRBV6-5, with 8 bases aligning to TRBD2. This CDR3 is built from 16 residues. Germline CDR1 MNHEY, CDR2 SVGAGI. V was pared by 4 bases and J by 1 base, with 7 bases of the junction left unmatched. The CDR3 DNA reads TGTGCCAGCAGTTTAAACCCCGGGAGGGGCACAGATACGCAGTATTTT. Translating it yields CASSLNPGRGTDTQYF.

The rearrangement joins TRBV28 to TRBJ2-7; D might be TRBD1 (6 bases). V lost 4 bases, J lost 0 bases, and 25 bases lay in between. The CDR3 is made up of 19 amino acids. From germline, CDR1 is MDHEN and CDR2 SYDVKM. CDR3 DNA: TGTGCCAGCAGTTCCCAGATCTCCGGGACAAACAGTTACTCCTACGAGCAGTACTTC. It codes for CASSSQISGTNSYSYEQYF.

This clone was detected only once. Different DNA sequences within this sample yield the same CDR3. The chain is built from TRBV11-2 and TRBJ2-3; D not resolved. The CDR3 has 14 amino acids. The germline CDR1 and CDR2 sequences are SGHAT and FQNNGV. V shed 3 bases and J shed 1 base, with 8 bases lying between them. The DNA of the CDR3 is TGTGCCAGCAGCTTCTGGGGTGGCACAGATACGCAGTATTTT. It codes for CASSFWGGTDTQYF.